The 3 T cell receptor beta chains below all came from one sample that was sequenced in a study of identical twins. Each CDR3 protein gets one entry after TCRdb re-called the 5' RACE reads with MiXCR. The sample includes approximately 250,000 distinct CDR3 sequences, 6.5% of them seen just once. These data are also associated with another study on T cells expressing NK-cell markers.

The sample was CD8+ T cells sorted from blood. Receptors were obtained from a woman aged 18-29 years in good health.

Comments on this clonotype: The germline gene is not matched at one end of the junction; a read error may be the cause. This chain uses TRBV11-2 with TRBJ2-2; unclear D gene. Germline CDR1 and CDR2: SGHAT and FQNNGV. This CDR3 spans 17 amino acids. The CDR3 nucleotides read TGTGCCAGCAGCCAAAGTCCCATGGCCGTAAACAGCGGGGAGCTGTTTTTT. Protein product: CASSQSPMAVNSGELFF.

The sample holds a few counts of this clonotype. The rearrangement links TRBV7-2 to TRBJ2-3; 7 bases fit TRBD2. This CDR3 has 17 amino acids. Looked up from germline, CDR1 is SGHTA and CDR2 is FQGNSA. The V and J ends lost 4 bases and 4 bases, in that order; junction bases with no gene match: 14. Written as DNA, the CDR3 is TGTGCCAGCAGCTCCCTCTCGACGGGGGGACTTTCAGATACGCAGTATTTT. It yields the protein CASSSLSTGGLSDTQYF.

This clonotype has more than one count but fewer than ten. V and J are TRBV12-5 and TRBJ2-5, with D unresolved. The CDR3 covers 16 residues. The germline CDR1 and CDR2 sequences are LGHNT and FRNRAP. Trimming took off 5 bases at V and 0 bases at J, with 16 bases between the two ends. The CDR3 loop reads CASGPRSRSYQETQYF. CDR3 in DNA: TGTGCTAGTGGTCCAAGGAGCAGATCGTACCAAGAGACCCAGTACTTC. The entire variable domain, with the rest obtained from reference TRBV12-5 and TRBJ2-5, is as follows: DARVTQTPRHKVTEMGQEVTMRCQPILGHNTVFWYRQTMMQGLELLAYFRNRAPLDDSGMPKDRFSAEMPDATLATLKIQPSEPRDSAVYFCASGPRSRSYQETQYFGPGTRLLVL.